Shown below are 25 T cell receptor beta chains from a single sample sequenced in a study of blood T cell repertoires in COVID-19. Repertoires were generated with immunoSEQ multiplex PCR, while TCRdb's copy carries only in-frame clones and drops some. The sample includes 220,000 or so clones, around 82% seen only once; the top ten take around 5.4%. Sequenced input: peripheral blood. Receptors were obtained from a woman aged 70-85 years with acute or convalescent COVID-19.

The J gene is TRBJ1-3, the V gene TRBV7-2; D is ambiguous. CDR1 and CDR2 from the germline V gene are SGHTA and FQGNSA. The CDR3 totals 13 residues. V was trimmed by 2 bases and J by 3 bases, leaving 5 bases between them. CDR3 protein: CASSLWLGNTIYF. CDR3 nucleotide sequence: TGTGCCAGCAGCTTATGGCTTGGAAACACCATATATTTT. Together with reference TRBV7-2 and TRBJ1-3, the CDR3 gives the full variable domain: GAGVSQSPSNKVTEKGKDVELRCDPISGHTALYWYRQSLGQGLEFLIYFQGNSAPDKSGLPSDRFSAERTGGSVSTLTIQRTQQEDSAVYLCASSLWLGNTIYFGEGSWLTVV.

CDR3 protein: CASSQDRSQGIFF. In DNA form, the CDR3 reads TGTGCCAGCAGCCAAGATCGGTCACAGGGGATCTTCTTC. The J gene is TRBJ2-1, the V gene TRBV14; 7 nucleotides line up with TRBD1. This CDR3 has 13 residues. The junction had 9 bases not matched to a gene; V was cut back by 0 bases and J by 16 bases. CDR1 is SGHDN, CDR2 FVKESK, per germline.

The J gene is TRBJ2-5, the V gene TRBV7-6; a possible D gene is TRBD2 (6 bases). There are 15 residues in the CDR3. Germline V lookup: CDR1 SGHVS, CDR2 FNYEAQ. Between the trimmed V and J ends, which lost 4 bases and 5 bases, there was a span of 17 bases. The CDR3 region has the DNA TGTGCCAGCAGCTCCCCTCGCGGGGCTGGGGAGACCCAGTACTTC. It is translated as CASSSPRGAGETQYF.

The chain has TRBV9 and TRBJ1-1, with TRBD1 identical over 8 bases. Germline V CDR1 and CDR2: SGDLS, YYNGEE. This CDR3 is 12 amino acids long. The V gene end was trimmed by 2 bases and the J gene end by 7 bases; junction bases not matched to a gene: 1. Written as DNA, the CDR3 is TGTGCCAGCAGCGTTGACAGGGGTGAAGCTTTCTTT. Residues: CASSVDRGEAFF.

The chain is built from TRBV28 and TRBJ1-6, with 8 bases identical to TRBD1. Germline V gives CDR1 MDHEN, CDR2 SYDVKM. The CDR3 consists of 18 residues. The J segment lost 3 bases and the V segment lost 2 bases, leaving 9 bases of the junction unmatched. CDR3 in amino acids: CASSLVGTGPYYNSPLHF. The CDR3 DNA follows: TGTGCCAGCAGTTTAGTCGGGACAGGACCTTACTATAATTCACCCCTCCACTTT.

The chain uses TRBV2 and TRBJ2-7; no definite D call. This CDR3 has 13 residues. The germline V and J ends were trimmed by 6 bases and 3 bases, with 12 bases remaining between them. Germline V lookup: CDR1 SNHLY, CDR2 FYNNEI. The CDR3 protein is CASRPGLNYEQYF. CDR3 bases: TGTGCCAGCAGACCGGGTCTCAACTACGAGCAGTACTTC.

On this clone: Mismatch with germline at one junction end may stem from a read error. The chain is built from TRBV6-5 and TRBJ1-5, with 11 bases that match TRBD1. The CDR3 runs 16 residues. Germline CDR1 and CDR2: MNHEY and SVGAGI. The CDR3 is CASSYSWTGGNQPQHF. The CDR3 nucleotides read TGTGCCAGCAGTTACTCTTGGACAGGGGGCAACCAGCCCCAGCATTTT.

This sequence joins TRBV5-4 and TRBJ2-7; TRBD1 might be the D (6 bases). Germline values: CDR1 SGHNT, CDR2 YYREEE (reference sequence). V dropped 4 bases and J dropped 6 bases, with 20 bases sitting between them. The CDR3 is 15 amino acids. The chain's CDR3 is CASSTGSQGSVEQYF. The CDR3 bases are TGTGCCAGCAGCACGGGGAGTCAGGGGTCGGTCGAGCAGTACTTC.

The chain has TRBV2 and TRBJ2-5; the D is unclear. This CDR3 contains 17 residues. V lost 8 bases and J 3 bases, leaving 25 bases between the germline ends. The V gene's germline CDR1 is SNHLY and CDR2 FYNNEI. The CDR3 loop is CASLEWVHMGAKETQYF. CDR3 nucleotide sequence: TGTGCCAGCCTAGAATGGGTCCACATGGGTGCCAAAGAGACCCAGTACTTC.

Concerning this clone itself: The same CDR3 is also encoded by other DNA sequences in this sample. The CDR3 coding sequence is TGTGCCAGCACCGTGGCGGGAGGCGTCGTATTAGGGGAGCTGTTTTTT. This gives the protein CASTVAGGVVLGELFF. This rearrangement joins TRBV27 to TRBJ2-2, with TRBD2 matching over 8 bases. Germline CDR1 is MNHEY and CDR2 is SMNVEV (reference sequence). The CDR3 consists of 16 residues. The V gene end was trimmed by 7 bases and the J gene end by 8 bases; junction bases not matched to a gene: 15.

This chain joins TRBV19 and TRBJ2-1; 9 positions agree with TRBD1. The V segment lost 4 bases and the J segment 0 bases; nucleotides outside the gene matches: 13. This CDR3 has 19 amino acids. Looked up from germline, CDR1 is LNHDA and CDR2 is SQIVND (reference sequence). This chain's CDR3 is CASSRGTGRFPGSYNEQFF. CDR3 bases: TGTGCCAGTAGTAGAGGGACAGGGCGATTCCCCGGCTCCTACAATGAGCAGTTCTTC.

The rearrangement uses TRBV5-1 and TRBJ2-4, with TRBD1 as a possible D gene (7 bases). V was clipped by 4 bases and J by 0 bases, with 14 bases between them. The CDR3 consists of 16 residues. The germline V gene encodes CDR1 SGHRS and CDR2 YFSETQ. The CDR3 here is CASSAPQGGAKNIQYF. The CDR3 DNA is TGCGCCAGCAGCGCCCCTCAGGGGGGAGCCAAAAACATTCAGTACTTC.

In this sample, this clone turned up once. This chain connects TRBV18 to TRBJ1-3; TRBD1 is a possible D gene (6 bases). CDR1 is KGHSH, CDR2 LQKENI, per germline. Deletions cut 4 bases from V and 0 bases from J, with 13 bases between. CDR3 length equals 16 residues. The CDR3 is CASSRNRQDSGNTIYF. The DNA for the CDR3 is TGTGCCAGCTCACGGAATAGACAGGACTCTGGAAACACCATATATTTT.

This clone showed up just a few times. The chain couples TRBV27 to TRBJ2-5, with D possibly matching TRBD1 (5 bases). Germline V gene lookup returns CDR1 MNHEY and CDR2 SMNVEV (reference sequence). This CDR3 contains 15 residues. With 0 bases removed from V and 1 base from J, the gap between germline ends came to 9 bases. CDR3 nucleotides: TGTGCCAGCAGTTTATCGTACAGGCCCCAAGAGACCCAGTACTTC. This sequence encodes CASSLSYRPQETQYF.

The genes are TRBV5-8 and TRBJ2-1; TRBD2 agrees at 8 bases. J gave up 5 bases and V 4 bases, and 8 bases lay outside the gene matches. Germline values: CDR1 SGHTS, CDR2 YDEGEE. CDR3 length: 15 amino acids. The CDR3 loop reads CASSLPGLGNNEQFF. In DNA, the CDR3 is TGTGCCAGCAGCCTTCCGGGACTAGGGAACAATGAGCAGTTCTTC.

The genes are TRBV5-6 and TRBJ1-1, with 9 positions matching TRBD1. This CDR3 has 18 amino acids. V lost 4 bases and J lost 3; bases outside the gene matches: 16. Per the germline V gene, CDR1 is SGHDT and CDR2 is YYEEEE. CDR3 nucleotides: TGTGCCAGCAGCAGAGGGTCCGGGACAGGGCTCCGGGACACTGAAGCTTTCTTT. Its protein is CASSRGSGTGLRDTEAFF.

In the case of this clone: At one end the junction does not follow the germline gene, possibly because of a read error. V gene TRBV12-3 or TRBV12-4 combines with J gene TRBJ2-1, with 10 positions matching TRBD2. The CDR3 runs 12 residues. The CDR3 region is CASSLAGDEQFF. CDR3 nucleotide sequence: TGTGCCAGCAGTCTAGCGGGAGATGAGCAGTTCTTC.

V is TRBV7-8 and J is TRBJ2-1; TRBD2 aligns across 12 bases. This CDR3 is 14 amino acids long. V shed 6 bases, J shed 9 bases, and the junction held 6 bases outside the gene matches. CDR1 and CDR2 (germline): SGHVS, FQNEAQ. The CDR3 sequence: CASRTLAGGGEQFF. The CDR3 DNA reads TGTGCCAGCAGGACACTAGCGGGAGGAGGTGAGCAGTTCTTC.

This chain links TRBV6-4 with TRBJ2-7; 9 bases fit TRBD2. Germline loops: CDR1 MRHNA, CDR2 SNTAGT. The CDR3 spans 14 residues. V shed 4 bases and J 7 bases; nucleotides not matched to a gene: 8. The CDR3 spells CASSAPGLAMEQYF. The DNA for the CDR3 is TGTGCCAGCAGTGCCCCGGGACTAGCAATGGAGCAGTACTTC.

V is TRBV7-2 and J is TRBJ2-1; the match to TRBD2 covers 11 bases. Germline assignment: CDR1 SGHTA and CDR2 FQGNSA. V dropped 5 bases and J dropped 8; count of bases not matched to a gene: 8. The CDR3 is 15 residues long. In DNA form, the CDR3 reads TGTGCCAGCAGCCCCTTAGCGGGAGGGCCCGATGAGCAGTTCTTC. Translated, it gives CASSPLAGGPDEQFF.

The rearrangement links TRBV15 to TRBJ1-1, with D unresolved. This CDR3 spans 14 amino acids. Germline loops: CDR1 LNHNV, CDR2 YYDKDF (reference sequence). V dropped 1 base and J dropped 1 base, with 7 bases sitting between them. Here the CDR3 DNA reads TGTGCCACCAGCAGAGTTCCCCGGAACACTGAAGCTTTCTTT. It specifies CATSRVPRNTEAFF.

CDR3: CASSPGQQNQPQHF. CDR3 nucleotide sequence: TGCGCCAGCAGCCCGGGACAGCAAAATCAGCCCCAGCATTTT. The chain employs TRBV5-1 and TRBJ1-5, with 7 bases lining up with TRBD1. The trim removed 4 bases at V and 4 bases at J, leaving 5 bases unmatched. This CDR3 spans 14 amino acids. CDR1 SGHRS and CDR2 YFSETQ come from the germline V gene. The entire variable domain, with the rest obtained from reference TRBV5-1 and TRBJ1-5, is as follows: KAGVTQTPRYLIKTRGQQVTLSCSPISGHRSVSWYQQTPGQGLQFLFEYFSETQRNKGNFPGRFSGRQFSNSRSEMNVSTLELGDSALYLCASSPGQQNQPQHFGDGTRLSIL.

As regards this clone: A much larger clone sits a single nucleotide away, making a read error possible. The chain employs TRBV2 and TRBJ2-3; 11 bases fit TRBD2. CDR3 length: 15 amino acids. The junction had 1 base not matched to a gene; V was cut back by 5 bases and J by 0 bases. CDR1 and CDR2 from the germline V gene are SNHLY and FYNNEI. CDR3 nucleotide sequence: TGTGCCAGCAGTTGGACTAGCGGGAGCACAGATACGCAGTATTTT. Translated, it gives CASSWTSGSTDTQYF.

This clone was counted between two and nine times. The chain is built from TRBV6-2 or TRBV6-3 and TRBJ2-5, with D tentatively TRBD1 (5 bases). CDR3 length: 16 residues. In germline, CDR1 is MNHEY, CDR2 SVGEGT. V lost 6 bases to trimming and J lost 5 bases, with 22 bases between them. The DNA of the CDR3 is TGTGCCAGCAGCCCACGTGGCCGGCAGGGTGGCGAGACCCAGTACTTC. This gives the protein CASSPRGRQGGETQYF.

The chain recombines TRBV4-2 with TRBJ2-7, with 8 bases lining up with TRBD1. This CDR3 has 16 amino acids. Germline CDR1 is LGHNA and CDR2 is YNFKEQ. With 3 bases clipped from V and 3 bases from J, the junction kept 10 bases outside the gene matches. The CDR3: CASSHLRDRLIYEQYF. Here the CDR3 DNA reads TGTGCCAGCAGCCATCTCCGGGACAGGCTAATCTACGAGCAGTACTTC.